The present entry profiles one T cell receptor beta chain with its context. The antigen is not known. Assay: immunoSEQ multiplex PCR; the TCRdb copy retains only in-frame clones and omits some. The sample records around 300,000 clones, about 80% being singletons. The record originates from a study of cytotoxic CD8 clonotypes in ibrutinib-treated CLL. Study context: Response samples were taken after a median around 13 months of treatment, range 6 to 36. Study-level results: Investigators sampled sustained-remission and progressing patients at differing times. Ibrutinib response saw clonality rise, and progression saw it return toward baseline.

The V segment lost 4 bases and the J segment 2 bases; nucleotides outside the gene matches: 2. CDR3 size: 16 residues. Germline CDR1 is SGHNT and CDR2 is YYREEE (reference sequence). The receptor was isolated from a human donor with chronic lymphocytic leukemia. The gene calls are TRBV5-4 and TRBJ2-1; TRBD2 agrees at 14 bases. This specimen was PBMCs, taken before ibrutinib treatment. The CDR3 coding sequence is TGTGCCAGCAGCGGGACTAGCGGGAGTCCCTACAATGAGCAGTTCTTC. Encoded protein: CASSGTSGSPYNEQFF.